A single sample gave rise to the 19 T cell receptor beta chains below, sequenced in a study of identical twins. Each CDR3 protein gets one entry after TCRdb re-called the 5' RACE reads with MiXCR. The sample has hundreds of thousands of distinct CDR3 sequences, 5.5% to 6.5% seen once; the top ten hold roughly 1.6%. Sequencing was done on a sample of naive T cells sorted from blood. Receptor source: a young man in good health.

This clonotype has only a few counts. The V and J genes are TRBV11-3 and TRBJ2-1; 10 bases fit TRBD1. Germline V gene sequence: CDR1 SGHNT, CDR2 YENEEA. This CDR3 region has 15 residues. Trimming at V came to 7 bases and at J to 2 bases, leaving 5 bases not matched to a gene. The CDR3 nucleotides read TGTGCCAGCACCTCCGGGACAGGGGCCTACAATGAGCAGTTCTTC. Its protein is CASTSGTGAYNEQFF.

V usage is TRBV12-3 or TRBV12-4 and J usage is TRBJ1-5; D unresolved. CDR3 size: 15 residues. Trimming took 4 bases from V and 2 from J, leaving 12 bases between them. CDR3 nucleotides: TGTGCCAGCAGTTCAACTCGGGGTGGCAATCAGCCCCAGCATTTT. It is translated as CASSSTRGGNQPQHF.

The chain recombines TRBV15 with TRBJ1-5; TRBD1 aligns across 7 bases. The CDR3 extends over 18 amino acids. CDR1 is LNHNV and CDR2 is YYDKDF in the germline V gene (reference sequence). V dropped 0 bases and J dropped 0; count of bases not matched to a gene: 8. As DNA, the CDR3 is TGTGCCACCAGCAGAGATTCGGGCAGGGGGACTAGCAATCAGCCCCAGCATTTT. Its protein product is CATSRDSGRGTSNQPQHF.

This clonotype has a count of ten or more. The chain employs TRBV20-1 and TRBJ1-1, with D uncertain. This CDR3 spans 8 amino acids. From germline, CDR1 is DFQATT and CDR2 SNEGSKA (reference sequence). V was cut by 1 base and J by 13 bases, with 4 bases left in between. The CDR3 DNA reads TGCAGTGCTAGAGTTGGTTTCTTT. This codes for CSARVGFF.

The chain combines TRBV7-2 with TRBJ1-5; D gene unclear. Looked up from germline, CDR1 is SGHTA and CDR2 is FQGNSA. V gave up 3 bases and J gave up 9 bases, with 12 bases separating them. CDR3 size: 13 residues. The CDR3 spells CASSFSPFRPQHF. The CDR3, as DNA: TGTGCCAGCAGCTTTTCCCCATTTCGGCCCCAGCATTTT.

This clonotype was counted at least ten times. The chain employs TRBV12-3 or TRBV12-4 and TRBJ2-3; the match to TRBD1 covers 9 bases. The junction had 7 bases not matched to a gene; V was cut back by 6 bases and J by 3 bases. This CDR3 contains 15 residues. CDR3 DNA: TGTGCCAGCAGCCACAGGGGGCTTGTGACAGATACGCAGTATTTT. It translates to CASSHRGLVTDTQYF.

The J gene is TRBJ2-1, the V gene TRBV7-8; TRBD2 aligns across 10 bases. Germline trimming cut 5 bases from V and 7 bases from J; bases unmatched to any gene: 8. The CDR3 consists of 15 residues. Germline lookup yields CDR1 SGHVS and CDR2 FQNEAQ. This CDR3 reads CASSQREGLGNEQFF. In nucleotides, the CDR3 is TGTGCCAGCAGCCAGCGGGAGGGCCTTGGGAATGAGCAGTTCTTC.

This rearrangement joins TRBV7-2 to TRBJ2-1; TRBD1 aligns across 7 bases. The CDR3 sequence is 14 residues long. Germline CDR1 and CDR2: SGHTA and FQGNSA. Trimming took 2 bases from V and 6 from J; bases not matched to a gene: 4. This chain's CDR3 is CASSLTGARNEQFF. The CDR3 nucleotides read TGTGCCAGCAGCTTAACAGGGGCACGCAATGAGCAGTTCTTC.

Remarks on this clonotype: A much larger clone sits a single nucleotide away, making a read error possible. V and J are TRBV7-9 and TRBJ2-7, with TRBD2 matching 10 bases. The ends lost 4 bases at V and 2 bases at J; junction bases unmatched: 11. The CDR3 runs to 17 residues. CDR1 SEHNR and CDR2 FQNEAQ come from the germline V gene (reference sequence). The CDR3 bases are TGTGCCAGCAGCTCCGTCGAACTAGCGGGATGCGCCTACGAGCAGTACTTC. Its translation: CASSSVELAGCAYEQYF.

The genes are TRBV20-1 and TRBJ2-1; tentative D call: TRBD2 (6 bases). The CDR3 contains 16 residues. Germline CDR1 reads DFQATT; CDR2 reads SNEGSKA (reference sequence). V was trimmed by 0 bases and J by 6 bases, leaving 18 bases between them. CDR3 bases: TGCAGTGCTAGAGATCCCTCAGGTGGTAGCGGCAATGAGCAGTTCTTC. Translating gives CSARDPSGGSGNEQFF.

This clonotype was recorded many times. The V and J genes are TRBV24-1 and TRBJ2-7; a possible D gene is TRBD1 (6 bases). V lost 5 bases and J 5 bases, leaving 12 bases between the germline ends. This CDR3 is 13 amino acids long. Germline lookup yields CDR1 KGHDR and CDR2 SFDVKD. CDR3 DNA sequence: TGTGCCACCAGTGTCGGGACAAGGGACGAGCAGTACTTC. The encoded protein is CATSVGTRDEQYF.

The chain employs TRBV27 and TRBJ2-5; D not resolved. The V end lost 6 bases, the J end lost 2 bases, and 13 bases lay between the germline ends. Germline V gene lookup returns CDR1 MNHEY and CDR2 SMNVEV (reference sequence). This CDR3 spans 14 amino acids. The CDR3 region is CASSLTPHQETQYF. The CDR3 region has the DNA TGTGCCAGCAGCCTAACCCCCCATCAAGAGACCCAGTACTTC.

CDR3: CASSSGQYASYEQYV. The CDR3 nucleotides are TGCGCCAGCAGCTCGGGACAGTATGCCTCCTACGAGCAGTACGTC. The chain uses TRBV5-1 and TRBJ2-7; the match to TRBD1 covers 7 bases. V was clipped by 3 bases and J by 0 bases; unmatched bases: 6. The CDR3 consists of 15 residues. Germline V gene sequence: CDR1 SGHRS, CDR2 YFSETQ.

J is TRBJ1-4 and V is TRBV5-1; D may be TRBD1 (5 bases). V was clipped by 1 base and J by 2 bases, with 9 bases between them. The germline V gene has CDR1 SGHRS and CDR2 YFSETQ. This CDR3 spans 15 amino acids. The CDR3 coding sequence is TGCGCCAGCAGCTTGTTTGGGGGGACTAATGAAAAACTGTTTTTT. Encoded protein: CASSLFGGTNEKLFF.

Ten or more counts support this clonotype. V is TRBV12-3 or TRBV12-4 and J is TRBJ1-4, with D possibly TRBD1 on 5 matching bases. The ends were cut back, 7 bases at V and 3 bases at J, with 15 bases in the middle. The CDR3 covers 15 residues. The CDR3 DNA sequence: TGTGCCAGCACCCTGGTGGCGGGGGCTAATGAAAAACTGTTTTTT. It codes for CASTLVAGANEKLFF.

This clonotype was detected only a few times. The CDR3 is CAWSRPNNEQFF. The DNA of the CDR3 is TGTGCCTGGAGCCGACCAAACAATGAGCAGTTCTTC. The chain joins TRBV30 to TRBJ2-1; D is uncertain. This CDR3 contains 12 residues. V was clipped by 3 bases and J by 5 bases, with 8 bases between them. CDR1 is GTSNPN and CDR2 is SVGIG in the germline V gene (reference sequence).

The chain carries TRBV20-1 and TRBJ2-1; D might be TRBD2 (6 bases). Between the trimmed V and J ends, which lost 5 bases and 0 bases, there was a span of 14 bases. Germline CDR1 is DFQATT and CDR2 is SNEGSKA (reference sequence). CDR3 length: 15 amino acids. CDR3 residues: CSAPPGLSSYNEQFF. Written as DNA, the CDR3 is TGCAGTGCTCCCCCGGGACTGAGCTCCTACAATGAGCAGTTCTTC.

CDR3 residues: CASSPDRVVNTEAFF. Written as DNA, the CDR3 is TGTGCCAGCAGCCCAGACAGGGTGGTGAACACTGAAGCTTTCTTT. This chain links TRBV28 with TRBJ1-1; TRBD1 agrees at 7 bases. The germline gives CDR1 MDHEN, CDR2 SYDVKM. CDR3 size: 15 residues. Germline trimming cut 6 bases from V and 0 bases from J; bases unmatched to any gene: 7. The full variable domain, rest sourced from reference TRBV28 and TRBJ1-1, is DVKVTQSSRYLVKRTGEKVFLECVQDMDHENMFWYRQDPGLGLRLIYFSYDVKMKEKGDIPEGYSVSREKKERFSLILESASTNQTSMYLCASSPDRVVNTEAFFGQGTRLTVV.

This clonotype was detected many times. The rearrangement links TRBV5-1 to TRBJ1-1; D is uncertain. V lost 0 bases and J lost 5, with 11 bases in between. This CDR3 spans 14 amino acids. CDR1 is SGHRS and CDR2 is YFSETQ in the germline V gene. For the CDR3, the DNA is TGCGCCAGCAGCTTGGCCGGGGTGTGGACTGAAGCTTTCTTT. It encodes CASSLAGVWTEAFF.